The 32 T cell receptor beta chains given below trace back to one sample, sequenced in a study of OX40 agonist ivuxolimab in advanced cancers. Assay used: immunoSEQ multiplex PCR; TCRdb lists only in-frame clones, some missing. The sample carries about 30,000 clones, roughly 83% recorded once. This specimen consisted of CD4+ or CD8+ T cells sorted from blood, obtained in a trial of the OX40 agonist ivuxolimab. These receptors originate from an adult with an advanced solid tumor such as melanoma, head and neck, liver or kidney cancer.

The chain links TRBV19 to TRBJ2-3, with TRBD1 matching 10 bases. The CDR3 loop spans 14 amino acids. J gave up 5 bases and V 7 bases, and 6 bases lay outside the gene matches. From germline, CDR1 is LNHDA and CDR2 SQIVND (reference sequence). CDR3 sequence reads: CASTPGQGLDTQYF. The CDR3 DNA reads TGTGCCAGTACCCCGGGACAGGGGTTAGATACGCAGTATTTT.

By proportion, this clone is medium-sized. The V gene is TRBV5-4, the J gene TRBJ2-3, with 10 nucleotides matching TRBD1. Germline loops: CDR1 SGHNT, CDR2 YYREEE (reference sequence). J was trimmed by 3 bases and V by 5 bases; bases with no gene match: 9. The CDR3 spans 16 residues. CDR3 protein: CASSHGTGVRTDTQYF. CDR3 in DNA: TGTGCCAGCAGTCACGGGACAGGGGTGAGGACAGATACGCAGTATTTT. Together with reference TRBV5-4 and TRBJ2-3, the CDR3 gives the full variable domain: ETGVTQSPTHLIKTRGQQVTLRCSSQSGHNTVSWYQQALGQGPQFIFQYYREEENGRGNFPPRFSGLQFPNYSSELNVNALELDDSALYLCASSHGTGVRTDTQYFGPGTRLTVL.

V and J are TRBV9 and TRBJ1-1; D uncertain. The CDR3 runs 14 residues. V was cut by 2 bases and J by 4 bases, with 12 bases left in between. From germline, CDR1 is SGDLS and CDR2 YYNGEE. The CDR3 spells CASSVRSRGTEAFF. CDR3 in DNA: TGTGCCAGCAGCGTCCGCAGCCGGGGCACTGAAGCTTTCTTT. The full variable domain, its missing parts supplied by reference TRBV9 and TRBJ1-1, is DSGVTQTPKHLITATGQRVTLRCSPRSGDLSVYWYQQSLDQGLQFLIQYYNGEERAKGNILERFSAQQFPDLHSELNLSSLELGDSALYFCASSVRSRGTEAFFGQGTRLTVV.

This chain uses TRBV6-4 with TRBJ2-3; TRBD2 matches at 8 bases. The CDR3 is 15 residues long. The ends lost 5 bases at V and 4 bases at J; junction bases unmatched: 8. The germline V gene has CDR1 MRHNA and CDR2 SNTAGT. CDR3 in amino acids: CASSQAGVESDTQYF. CDR3 coding DNA: TGTGCCAGCAGTCAAGCGGGAGTGGAGTCAGATACGCAGTATTTT.

The chain uses TRBV2 and TRBJ1-3, with TRBD1 matching 9 bases. Germline V gives CDR1 SNHLY, CDR2 FYNNEI. Trimming removed 6 bases from V and 8 bases from J; junction bases left unmatched: 8. This CDR3 comprises 14 residues. The CDR3 region is CASRPGQGIDTIYF. CDR3 DNA: TGTGCCAGCAGACCGGGACAGGGTATAGACACCATATATTTT. Complete variable domain (other parts from reference TRBV2 and TRBJ1-3): EPEVTQTPSHQVTQMGQEVILRCVPISNHLYFYWYRQILGQKVEFLVSFYNNEISEKSEIFDDQFSVERPDGSNFTLKIRSTKLEDSAMYFCASRPGQGIDTIYFGEGSWLTVV.

V usage is TRBV5-6 and J usage is TRBJ2-1, with D perhaps matching TRBD1 or TRBD2 (5 bases each). Germline CDR1 is SGHDT and CDR2 is YYEEEE. The CDR3 extends over 14 amino acids. V lost 2 bases to trimming and J lost 9 bases, with 15 bases between them. The CDR3 region is CASSFEGSLVEQFF. The CDR3 nucleotides are TGTGCCAGCAGCTTTGAGGGGTCCTTGGTTGAGCAGTTCTTC.

The J gene is TRBJ2-1, the V gene TRBV28; D unclear. The length of the CDR3 is 13 residues. Germline CDR1 and CDR2: MDHEN and SYDVKM. Trimming took 6 bases from V and 6 from J, leaving 12 bases between them. The CDR3 reads CASSIGTGNEQFF. The CDR3 DNA sequence: TGTGCCAGCAGCATTGGTACGGGCAATGAGCAGTTCTTC.

J is TRBJ2-7 and V is TRBV27; 8 bases match TRBD2. Germline assignment: CDR1 MNHEY and CDR2 SMNVEV (reference sequence). V gave up 7 bases and J gave up 5 bases; unmatched junction bases: 10. This CDR3 region has 14 residues. CDR3 amino acids: CASKTGGPVNEQYF. As DNA, the CDR3 is TGTGCCAGCAAGACGGGGGGGCCGGTAAACGAGCAGTACTTC.

This chain links TRBV21-1 with TRBJ1-4. TRBV21-1 is termed a pseudogene. The CDR3 consists of 14 residues. This chain's CDR3 is CASSQWRGSEKLFF. CDR3 sequence (DNA): TGTGCCAGCAGCCAATGGAGGGGGAGTGAAAAACTGTTTTTT.

The rearrangement joins TRBV10-3 to TRBJ2-6; 8 bases align to TRBD1. Losses at the gene ends were 9 bases for V and 2 bases for J; bases not matched to a gene: 18. Germline V gene lookup returns CDR1 ENHRY and CDR2 SYGVKD. This CDR3 spans 19 amino acids. The CDR3 protein is CAIPRVEQGESTGANVLTF. In DNA form, the CDR3 reads TGTGCCATACCCAGAGTAGAACAGGGGGAATCGACTGGGGCCAACGTCCTGACTTTC.

The chain links TRBV9 to TRBJ1-3; D is unclear. The CDR3 runs 15 residues. In germline, CDR1 is SGDLS, CDR2 YYNGEE. Trimming took 7 bases from V and 0 from J, leaving 14 bases between them. The CDR3 sequence: CASSPSLNSGNTIYF. CDR3 nucleotides: TGTGCCAGCTCCCCGTCACTGAACTCTGGAAACACCATATATTTT. Variable domain in full (rest from reference TRBV9 and TRBJ1-3): DSGVTQTPKHLITATGQRVTLRCSPRSGDLSVYWYQQSLDQGLQFLIQYYNGEERAKGNILERFSAQQFPDLHSELNLSSLELGDSALYFCASSPSLNSGNTIYFGEGSWLTVV.

This chain links TRBV27 with TRBJ2-4; D might be TRBD2 (7 bases). Germline V gene data show CDR1 as MNHEY and CDR2 as SMNVEV (reference sequence). V lost 0 bases and J lost 6, with 15 bases in between. The CDR3 runs 16 residues. The chain's CDR3 is CASSLSQGGGANIQYF. The DNA for the CDR3 is TGTGCCAGCAGTTTATCCCAAGGGGGGGGAGCAAACATTCAGTACTTC.

The V call is TRBV7-9, the J call TRBJ2-7; 7 bases match TRBD1. The length of the CDR3 is 14 residues. Germline trimming cut 5 bases from V and 3 bases from J; bases unmatched to any gene: 7. The V gene's germline CDR1 is SEHNR and CDR2 FQNEAQ (reference sequence). CDR3 in amino acids: CASSPGQDSYEQYF. CDR3 nucleotide sequence: TGTGCCAGCAGCCCCGGACAGGACAGCTACGAGCAGTACTTC.

The chain is built from TRBV10-1 and TRBJ1-1; D unresolved. The V gene lost 6 bases and the J gene lost 4 bases, with 15 bases spanning the gap. The CDR3 is 14 amino acids. CDR1 and CDR2 from the germline V gene are WNHNN and SYGVQD (reference sequence). DNA of the CDR3: TGCGCCAGCAGAACGTATGGAGCCAGCACTGAAGCTTTCTTT. Its translation is CASRTYGASTEAFF.

In DNA, the CDR3 is TGTGCCAGCAGTTACCTCAGATCTAGCGGCTACACCTTC. Protein sequence: CASSYLRSSGYTF. The chain uses TRBV6-5 and TRBJ1-2; D not certain. V lost 2 bases and J 8 bases, leaving 12 bases between the germline ends. Germline CDR1 MNHEY, CDR2 SVGAGI. This CDR3 region has 13 residues.

The V and J genes are TRBV9 and TRBJ2-1; TRBD2 matches at 11 bases. The CDR3 is made up of 18 amino acids. V was clipped by 7 bases and J by 9 bases; unmatched bases: 21. Germline V gene lookup returns CDR1 SGDLS and CDR2 YYNGEE. CDR3 loop: CASASRVDRLAGGGEQFF. Written as DNA, the CDR3 is TGTGCCAGCGCCTCCAGGGTAGACCGGCTAGCGGGAGGTGGTGAGCAGTTCTTC. The full variable domain, rest sourced from reference TRBV9 and TRBJ2-1, is DSGVTQTPKHLITATGQRVTLRCSPRSGDLSVYWYQQSLDQGLQFLIQYYNGEERAKGNILERFSAQQFPDLHSELNLSSLELGDSALYFCASASRVDRLAGGGEQFFGPGTRLTVL.

The CDR3 sequence is CASSQAQNYGYTF. In DNA form, the CDR3 reads TGTGCCAGCAGCCAAGCCCAAAACTATGGCTACACCTTC. This chain joins TRBV14 and TRBJ1-2; D call uncertain. CDR1 is SGHDN, CDR2 FVKESK, per germline. The CDR3 is made up of 13 amino acids. V gave up 1 base and J gave up 2 bases, with 5 bases separating them.

In its sample, this clone was seen a few times. The CDR3 region has the DNA TGTGCCAGTAGTATCGGGGTGATGGTGAACACTGAAGCTTTCTTT. Translating it yields CASSIGVMVNTEAFF. The J gene is TRBJ1-1, the V gene TRBV19, with D uncertain. Trimming left V 3 bases short and J 0 bases short, with 11 bases between. From germline, CDR1 is LNHDA and CDR2 SQIVND (reference sequence). The length of the CDR3 is 15 residues.

This chain joins TRBV5-1 and TRBJ2-2, with D perhaps given as TRBD1 or TRBD2 (7 bases each). The CDR3 length is 15 residues. Looked up from germline, CDR1 is SGHRS and CDR2 is YFSETQ. Trimming took off 9 bases at V and 1 base at J, with 16 bases between the two ends. CDR3 region: CATRGGTENTGELFF. The DNA of the CDR3 is TGCGCCACAAGGGGAGGGACAGAGAACACCGGGGAGCTGTTTTTT.

The chain employs TRBV7-9 and TRBJ1-2; 7 nucleotides agree with TRBD1. The V gene end was trimmed by 1 base and the J gene end by 14 bases; junction bases not matched to a gene: 10. This CDR3 spans 13 amino acids. Germline-derived CDR1 and CDR2 are SEHNR and FQNEAQ (reference sequence). The CDR3 nucleotides read TGTGCCAGCAGCTTAGTTGGACAGGAAAACGAAACCTTC. Protein: CASSLVGQENETF.

The chain employs TRBV6-5 and TRBJ2-5, with 7 bases identical to TRBD2. Looked up from germline, CDR1 is MNHEY and CDR2 is SVGAGI. With V trimmed by 4 bases and J by 4 bases, 9 bases remained unmatched. The CDR3 loop spans 15 amino acids. DNA for the CDR3: TGTGCCAGCAGTTCGGGGGGTCGTTCGTCAGAGACCCAGTACTTC. This sequence encodes CASSSGGRSSETQYF.

The V and J genes are TRBV28 and TRBJ2-2, with unresolved D. V lost 0 bases to trimming and J lost 2 bases, with 4 bases between them. Germline CDR1 and CDR2: MDHEN and SYDVKM. This CDR3 has 14 amino acids. The CDR3 loop is CASSLWRNTGELFF. The CDR3 nucleotides are TGTGCCAGCAGTTTATGGCGCAACACCGGGGAGCTGTTTTTT.

The chain recombines TRBV5-5 with TRBJ2-7; D is possibly TRBD1 or TRBD2 (5 bases each). This CDR3 is built from 13 residues. Germline CDR1 reads SGHKS; CDR2 reads YYEKEE (reference sequence). V gave up 0 bases and J gave up 5 bases, with 9 bases separating them. The chain's CDR3 is CASSLGGFNEQYF. The CDR3 DNA follows: TGTGCCAGCAGCTTGGGGGGGTTTAACGAGCAGTACTTC.

This clone appeared a single time. This chain joins TRBV5-1 and TRBJ2-3; 9 nucleotides line up with TRBD1. J was trimmed by 5 bases and V by 2 bases; bases with no gene match: 6. CDR3 length equals 15 residues. Germline V CDR1 and CDR2: SGHRS, YFSETQ. The CDR3: CASSFTDRGLDTQYF. The CDR3 coding sequence is TGCGCCAGCAGCTTTACAGACAGGGGGTTAGATACGCAGTATTTT.

The V gene is TRBV7-2, the J gene TRBJ2-2; a weak D match, TRBD2 (6 bases). Germline-derived CDR1 and CDR2 are SGHTA and FQGNSA. V was clipped by 1 base and J by 3 bases, with 15 bases between them. The CDR3 extends over 17 amino acids. DNA for the CDR3: TGTGCCAGCAGCTTAGGGGGGGTCGGGACCTACACCGGGGAGCTGTTTTTT. This gives the protein CASSLGGVGTYTGELFF.

The V and J genes are TRBV6-5 and TRBJ2-3, with 8 bases fitting TRBD2. Germline V lookup: CDR1 MNHEY, CDR2 SVGAGI. V was pared by 6 bases and J by 4 bases, with 9 bases of the junction left unmatched. This CDR3 has 15 amino acids. The CDR3 is CASRFAGGSADTQYF. The CDR3 DNA follows: TGTGCCAGCAGGTTCGCGGGAGGAAGTGCAGATACGCAGTATTTT.

V and J are TRBV5-6 and TRBJ2-2, with D possibly called TRBD1 or TRBD2 (6 bases each). CDR3 length: 18 amino acids. The V gene's germline CDR1 is SGHDT and CDR2 YYEEEE. V lost 1 base to trimming and J lost 4 bases, with 20 bases between them. The CDR3 nucleotides are TGTGCCAGCAGCTTGTGGTTGGGGGGCGCTTTGGGCACCGGGGAGCTGTTTTTT. Translating gives CASSLWLGGALGTGELFF.

The genes are TRBV27 and TRBJ2-2, with D possibly being TRBD1 (5 bases). V was trimmed by 3 bases and J by 7 bases, leaving 15 bases between them. Germline values: CDR1 MNHEY, CDR2 SMNVEV (reference sequence). The CDR3 totals 15 residues. The CDR3 is CASSFTGGGHGELFF. Written as DNA, the CDR3 is TGTGCCAGCAGTTTCACAGGTGGTGGCCACGGGGAGCTGTTTTTT.

The chain recombines TRBV6-1 with TRBJ1-1; no clear D gene. V was cut by 3 bases and J by 5 bases, with 16 bases left in between. The germline CDR1 and CDR2 sequences are MNHNS and SASEGT. The CDR3 has 15 residues. The CDR3 region has the DNA TGTGCCAGCAGTGATCTTTGGGAGGCCCGGACTGAAGCTTTCTTT. It codes for CASSDLWEARTEAFF.

The chain is built from TRBV7-2 and TRBJ2-5, with 10 bases fitting TRBD1. CDR3 size: 14 residues. Germline trimming cut 4 bases from V and 4 bases from J; bases unmatched to any gene: 3. Germline CDR1 and CDR2: SGHTA and FQGNSA. The CDR3 DNA sequence: TGTGCCAGCAGCTCGACAGGGGGCCTAGAGACCCAGTACTTC. Translation: CASSSTGGLETQYF.

This chain connects TRBV4-1 to TRBJ1-1; perhaps TRBD1 as D (5 bases). Germline-derived CDR1 and CDR2 are MGHRA and YSYEKL. This CDR3 comprises 14 residues. V was cut by 0 bases and J by 4 bases, with 9 bases left in between. The CDR3 nucleotides are TGCGCCAGCAGCCAAGATATAAGGGGCACTGAAGCTTTCTTT. Protein product: CASSQDIRGTEAFF.

In this sample, this clone turned up once. The chain couples TRBV6-5 to TRBJ2-7; D is ambiguous. Germline V gives CDR1 MNHEY, CDR2 SVGAGI. This CDR3 has 14 residues. V was pared by 2 bases and J by 0 bases, with 8 bases between. The CDR3 region is CASSYGKLSYEQYF. DNA for the CDR3: TGTGCCAGCAGTTACGGTAAACTCTCCTACGAGCAGTACTTC.